The 11 T cell receptor beta chains presented below share a single source sample, sequenced in a study of blood T cell repertoires in COVID-19. Data came from immunoSEQ multiplex PCR; TCRdb stores just in-frame clones and leaves some out. Of 340,000 or so clones in the sample, 65% to 90% were seen once. The specimen sequenced was PBMCs or T cells enriched from blood (not recorded which). The receptors were sampled from a woman aged 35 to 49 with acute COVID-19.

The sample holds one count of this clone. V usage is TRBV5-5 and J usage is TRBJ1-6; a possible D gene is TRBD1 (5 bases). Germline CDR1 is SGHKS and CDR2 is YYEKEE (reference sequence). V dropped 5 bases and J dropped 7 bases, with 13 bases sitting between them. This CDR3 contains 14 residues. The CDR3 sequence is CASREWGGNSPLHF. Here the CDR3 DNA reads TGTGCCAGCAGGGAGTGGGGGGGGAATTCACCCCTCCACTTT.

This sequence joins TRBV9 and TRBJ2-5; 8 nucleotides align to TRBD2. Looked up from germline, CDR1 is SGDLS and CDR2 is YYNGEE. This CDR3 has 16 amino acids. The J segment lost 3 bases and the V segment lost 4 bases, leaving 11 bases of the junction unmatched. The CDR3: CASSPGERGPEETQYF. DNA of the CDR3: TGTGCCAGCAGCCCAGGCGAGCGGGGGCCAGAAGAGACCCAGTACTTC.

This chain uses TRBV5-4 with TRBJ2-1; 11 bases agree with TRBD2. Germline V gene lookup returns CDR1 SGHNT and CDR2 YYREEE (reference sequence). Unmatched junction bases numbered 4, after V lost 4 bases and J lost 4 bases. The CDR3 runs 15 residues. In DNA form, the CDR3 reads TGTGCCAGCAGCGGCGGGACTAGCGGTTACAATGAGCAGTTCTTC. Its protein is CASSGGTSGYNEQFF. Together with reference TRBV5-4 and TRBJ2-1, the CDR3 gives the full variable domain: ETGVTQSPTHLIKTRGQQVTLRCSSQSGHNTVSWYQQALGQGPQFIFQYYREEENGRGNFPPRFSGLQFPNYSSELNVNALELDDSALYLCASSGGTSGYNEQFFGPGTRLTVL.

The chain uses TRBV11-2 and TRBJ2-3, with D possibly matching TRBD1 (5 bases). This CDR3 has 13 amino acids. Trimming stripped 5 bases from V and 0 bases from J, with 6 bases between. Germline values: CDR1 SGHAT, CDR2 FQNNGV. DNA for the CDR3: TGTGCCAGCAGCCCAGGGAGCACAGATACGCAGTATTTT. This gives the protein CASSPGSTDTQYF.

This clone was seen only a few times. This chain uses TRBV27 with TRBJ2-1, with D possibly matching TRBD1 (5 bases). Looked up from germline, CDR1 is MNHEY and CDR2 is SMNVEV (reference sequence). This CDR3 contains 12 residues. Trimming shortened V by 7 bases and J by 4 bases, and 8 bases separated the two germline ends. The CDR3 DNA follows: TGTGCCAGCAAGGACACTTACAATGAGCAGTTCTTC. Translating gives CASKDTYNEQFF.

CDR3 coding DNA: TGTGCCAGCTCACCTCCGGGACAGGGTTTTCTGTTCTTC. Encoded protein: CASSPPGQGFLFF. The rearrangement joins TRBV18 to TRBJ2-1; 9 bases match TRBD1. V trimming: 3 bases; J trimming: 15 bases; junction bases outside the gene matches: 9. Germline CDR1 KGHSH, CDR2 LQKENI. This CDR3 region has 13 residues.

The chain links TRBV7-6 to TRBJ1-3; 8 bases fit TRBD1. With 4 bases clipped from V and 3 bases from J, the junction kept 5 bases outside the gene matches. Germline assignment: CDR1 SGHVS and CDR2 FNYEAQ. This CDR3 contains 15 residues. This CDR3 is CASSSRQGLGNTIYF. The CDR3 DNA sequence: TGTGCCAGCAGCTCCCGACAGGGGCTTGGAAACACCATATATTTT.

V gene TRBV18 combines with J gene TRBJ1-2; TRBD1 aligns across 7 bases. CDR1 and CDR2 (germline): KGHSH, LQKENI. The CDR3 contains 15 residues. V lost 8 bases and J lost 4; bases outside the gene matches: 13. The CDR3 reads CASRPEQGPPYGYTF. CDR3 sequence (DNA): TGTGCCAGCCGCCCGGAACAGGGGCCCCCCTATGGCTACACCTTC.

The gene calls are TRBV3-1 (or the pseudogene TRBV3-2) and TRBJ1-1; 7 bases line up with TRBD1. Per the germline V gene, CDR1 is LGHDT and CDR2 is YNNKEL (reference sequence). V trimming: 3 bases; J trimming: 4 bases; junction bases outside the gene matches: 2. The CDR3 extends over 13 amino acids. The CDR3 is CASSHDRATEAFF. The CDR3 DNA reads as TGTGCCAGCAGCCATGACAGGGCCACTGAAGCTTTCTTT.

The chain uses TRBV27 and TRBJ2-7; D is undetermined. The CDR3 contains 11 residues. Germline V lookup: CDR1 MNHEY, CDR2 SMNVEV (reference sequence). Deletions cut 6 bases from V and 3 bases from J, with 6 bases between. CDR3 protein: CASSSLYEQYF. The CDR3 bases are TGTGCCAGCAGCTCCCTCTACGAGCAGTACTTC.

The chain couples TRBV7-6 to TRBJ1-5, with D maybe TRBD1 (6 bases). Germline values: CDR1 SGHVS, CDR2 FNYEAQ. This CDR3 comprises 13 residues. The V end lost 5 bases, the J end lost 5 bases, and 10 bases lay between the germline ends. The CDR3 region is CASSGSGDQPQHF. The CDR3, as DNA: TGTGCCAGCAGCGGATCAGGGGATCAGCCCCAGCATTTT.